These 8 T cell receptor beta chains were sequenced from one sample in a study of blood T cell repertoires in COVID-19. Profiling relied on immunoSEQ multiplex PCR, and the TCRdb table lists in-frame clones only, not all of them. The table lists around 130,000 clones, 80% to 90% of them singletons, with roughly 3.4% in the top ten. What was sequenced was PBMCs or T cells enriched from blood (not recorded which). These TCRs come from a woman in her forties or fifties with acute COVID-19.

This clone has only one observation. The chain carries TRBV9 and TRBJ1-6, with a tentative D call TRBD1 (6 bases). V was shortened by 3 bases and J by 4 bases, with 8 bases between the two germline ends. This CDR3 is built from 14 residues. Germline-derived CDR1 and CDR2 are SGDLS and YYNGEE. As DNA, the CDR3 is TGTGCCAGCAGCGAGACAGGATATAATTCACCCCTCCACTTT. It yields the protein CASSETGYNSPLHF.

The rearrangement links TRBV15 to TRBJ1-2; 9 nucleotides line up with TRBD1. Germline V CDR1 and CDR2: LNHNV, YYDKDF (reference sequence). Trimming removed 5 bases from V and 8 bases from J; junction bases left unmatched: 15. The CDR3 contains 16 residues. CDR3 coding DNA: TGTGCCACCAGCTTACCCGGGACAGGGAGGGATGACGGCTACACCTTC. The encoded protein is CATSLPGTGRDDGYTF.

This rearrangement joins TRBV7-2 to TRBJ2-7; TRBD2 agrees at 9 bases. With 2 bases clipped from V and 2 bases from J, the junction kept 13 bases outside the gene matches. CDR3 length: 18 residues. Germline CDR1 and CDR2: SGHTA and FQGNSA. Here the CDR3 DNA reads TGTGCCAGCAGCTTAATTCTCCGGTCGAGCGGGAGGACCTACGAGCAGTACTTC. As protein: CASSLILRSSGRTYEQYF. Filled out from reference TRBV7-2 and TRBJ2-7, the complete variable domain reads GAGVSQSPSNKVTEKGKDVELRCDPISGHTALYWYRQSLGQGLEFLIYFQGNSAPDKSGLPSDRFSAERTGGSVSTLTIQRTQQEDSAVYLCASSLILRSSGRTYEQYFGPGTRLTVT.

The rearrangement uses TRBV11-3 and TRBJ2-3, with D perhaps matching TRBD2 (6 bases). Deletions cut 3 bases from V and 8 bases from J, with 12 bases between. The CDR3 is made up of 13 amino acids. Germline CDR1 and CDR2: SGHNT and YENEEA. The CDR3 loop reads CASSFKRAVTQYF. CDR3 in DNA: TGTGCCAGCAGCTTTAAGCGGGCGGTTACGCAGTATTTT.

CDR3 in DNA: TGTGCCAGCAGCCACCGACAGCTTAACTATGGCTACACCTTC. Its translation: CASSHRQLNYGYTF. The chain is built from TRBV3-1 (or the pseudogene TRBV3-2) and TRBJ1-2; TRBD1 is a possible D gene (5 bases). Germline CDR1 LGHDT, CDR2 YNNKEL (reference sequence). Trimming pared 3 bases from V and 1 base from J, leaving 9 bases between. There are 14 residues in the CDR3.

This chain connects TRBV25-1 to TRBJ1-5; D is undetermined. Trimming took off 0 bases at V and 5 bases at J, with 8 bases between the two ends. Germline V CDR1 and CDR2: MGHDK, SYGVNS. This CDR3 is 14 amino acids long. The CDR3: CASSEYAVDQPQHF. DNA for the CDR3: TGTGCCAGCAGTGAATATGCAGTGGATCAGCCCCAGCATTTT.

The chain couples TRBV7-2 to TRBJ2-3; 12 bases fit TRBD2. Germline CDR1 reads SGHTA; CDR2 reads FQGNSA. V shed 5 bases, J shed 4 bases, and the junction held 7 bases outside the gene matches. The CDR3 runs 16 residues. The CDR3 spells CASSARLAGAADTQYF. The CDR3 DNA sequence: TGTGCCAGCAGCGCCCGACTAGCGGGAGCGGCAGATACGCAGTATTTT.

This clone has just a few counts. V gene TRBV11-3 combines with J gene TRBJ2-7, with 9 bases that match TRBD1. Per germline, CDR1 SGHNT and CDR2 YENEEA. The junction had 9 bases not matched to a gene; V was cut back by 4 bases and J by 2 bases. The length of the CDR3 is 16 residues. The CDR3 loop is CASSYESGTGPYEQYF. As DNA, the CDR3 is TGTGCCAGCAGCTATGAGTCCGGGACAGGGCCCTACGAGCAGTACTTC.